This entry concerns a single T cell receptor (beta chain). Assay: immunoSEQ multiplex PCR; the TCRdb copy retains only in-frame clones and omits some. The sample yields under 200,000 clones, roughly 90% seen once. This sample was included in a study of blood T cell repertoires in COVID-19. Background on the study: There were acute and convalescent COVID-19 samples, and they came from the United States, Italy and Spain.

Germline V lookup: CDR1 SEHNR, CDR2 FQNEAQ (reference sequence). This CDR3 is 14 amino acids long. Trimming took 1 base from V and 3 from J, leaving 9 bases between them. Enrollees, roughly 18 to 90 years old, lived in around 23 US areas. Clinical history reported by participants formed the basis on which cohorts were assigned. The clonotype originates from a woman aged 18-29 years who had recovered from COVID-19. The V call is TRBV7-9, the J call TRBJ1-2; D remains unclear. Sequencing was carried out using PBMCs or T cells enriched from blood (not recorded which). The CDR3: CASSLGSSDYGYTF. The CDR3 DNA reads as TGTGCCAGCAGCTTAGGAAGTAGTGACTATGGCTACACCTTC.